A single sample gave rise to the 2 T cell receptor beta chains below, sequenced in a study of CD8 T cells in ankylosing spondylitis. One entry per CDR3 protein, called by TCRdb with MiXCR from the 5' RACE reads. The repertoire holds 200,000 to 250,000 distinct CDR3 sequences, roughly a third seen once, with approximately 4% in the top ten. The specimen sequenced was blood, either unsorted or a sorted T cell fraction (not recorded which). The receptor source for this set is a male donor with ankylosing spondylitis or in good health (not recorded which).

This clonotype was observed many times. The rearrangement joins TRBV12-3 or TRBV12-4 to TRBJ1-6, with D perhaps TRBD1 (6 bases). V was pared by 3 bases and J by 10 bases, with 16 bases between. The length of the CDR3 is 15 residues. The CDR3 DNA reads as TGTGCCAGCAGTTTGGCTGGGGGGGGCTGGTCACCCCTCCACTTT. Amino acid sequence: CASSLAGGGWSPLHF.

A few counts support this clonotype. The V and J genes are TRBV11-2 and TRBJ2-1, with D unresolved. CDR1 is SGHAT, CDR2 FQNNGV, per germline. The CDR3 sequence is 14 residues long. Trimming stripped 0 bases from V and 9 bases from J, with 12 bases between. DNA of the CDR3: TGTGCCAGCAGCTTAGATGCTGGGTCGGGTGAGCAGTTCTTC. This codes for CASSLDAGSGEQFF.